This TCR beta chain was identified in a study of shared clonotypes between healthy human individuals. Points from the study as a whole: Rarefaction revealed incomplete sorted-subset sequencing despite large depth.

Germline assignment: CDR1 SGHTS and CDR2 YDEGEE. This CDR3 spans 16 amino acids. Trimming cost V 0 bases and J 0 bases, with 9 bases left between them. In the authors' workflow: ImmunoSEQ junction-only sequences lacked quality scores, so their filtering differed. TCRdb's copy holds only in-frame clones and misses some; the assay was immunoSEQ multiplex PCR. The D gene and trimming were derived from the DNA, and the V and J assignments and clone size from that table. The profile shows about 1.1 million clones, 78% of them singletons. This clone was seen more than once but under ten times. Its antigen is unidentified.

The specimen was memory CD4+ T cells from PBMCs. Subset denoted: CD45RA-negative fraction. The receptor's source is a young man in good health. Some clones in this sample may be carry-over from other donors' samples. This chain connects TRBV5-8 to TRBJ1-4; D is undetermined. The CDR3 DNA is TGTGCCAGCAGCTTGGAAATCCTCGCAACTAATGAAAAACTGTTTTTT. Its protein product is CASSLEILATNEKLFF.